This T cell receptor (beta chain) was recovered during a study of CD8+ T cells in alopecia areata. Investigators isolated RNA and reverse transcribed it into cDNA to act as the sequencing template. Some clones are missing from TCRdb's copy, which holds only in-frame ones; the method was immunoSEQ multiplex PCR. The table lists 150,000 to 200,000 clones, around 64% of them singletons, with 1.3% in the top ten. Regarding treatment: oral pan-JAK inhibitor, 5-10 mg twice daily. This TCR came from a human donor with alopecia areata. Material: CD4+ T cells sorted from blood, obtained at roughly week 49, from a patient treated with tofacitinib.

In DNA form, the CDR3 reads TGTGCCAGCCACAGGGGGCTGAACTATGGCTACACCTTC. It specifies CASHRGLNYGYTF. The V gene is TRBV2, the J gene TRBJ1-2; TRBD1 aligns across 9 bases. The junction had 3 bases not matched to a gene; V was cut back by 8 bases and J by 2 bases. The CDR3 loop spans 13 amino acids. Germline V gene data show CDR1 as SNHLY and CDR2 as FYNNEI.